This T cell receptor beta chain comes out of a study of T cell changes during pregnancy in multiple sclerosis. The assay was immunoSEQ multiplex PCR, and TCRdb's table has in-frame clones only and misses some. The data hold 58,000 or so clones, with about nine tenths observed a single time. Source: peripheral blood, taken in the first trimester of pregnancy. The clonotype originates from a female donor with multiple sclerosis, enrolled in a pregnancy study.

CDR3 in DNA: TGCGCCAGCAGCCAAGATCGGGCAGGGGAACACACCATATATTTT. It specifies CASSQDRAGEHTIYF. The chain is built from TRBV4-3 and TRBJ1-3, with a tentative D call TRBD1 (6 bases). This CDR3 has 15 residues. The V and J ends lost 0 bases and 8 bases respectively, with 14 bases between them. The germline gives CDR1 LGHNA, CDR2 YSLEER.